Below are 26 T cell receptor beta chains sequenced from a single sample in a study of Ad26.COV2.S vaccination and SARS-CoV-2 variants. Treatment: roughly 20 received Ad26.COV2.S at low or high dose, single or two shots; 5 received placebo; per-sample allocation not given. The study sampled participants on day 63 after the first vaccine or placebo injection. Repertoires were generated with immunoSEQ multiplex PCR, while TCRdb's copy carries only in-frame clones and drops some. The table lists 510,000 or so clones, around nine tenths of them singletons. The starting material was peripheral blood, obtained in a trial of Ad26.COV2.S vaccine versus placebo. The receptors originated from a person aged 18-65 years who received the Ad26.COV2.S COVID-19 vaccine or a placebo.

CDR3 amino acids: CASSPGLAGVYEQYF. In DNA form, the CDR3 reads TGTGCCAGCAGCCCCGGACTAGCGGGAGTTTACGAGCAGTACTTC. The chain has TRBV21-1 and TRBJ2-7; the D call in the table, TRBD2, was not verified against the DNA. TRBV21-1 is a pseudogene segment. This CDR3 region has 15 residues.

The CDR3 reads CAWSVYGGNYGYTF. Written as DNA, the CDR3 is TGTGCCTGGAGTGTTTATGGGGGAAACTATGGCTACACCTTC. The chain carries TRBV30 and TRBJ1-2, with a possible D match to TRBD1 (5 bases). The CDR3 extends over 14 amino acids. From germline, CDR1 is GTSNPN and CDR2 SVGIG (reference sequence). Trimming left V 0 bases short and J 2 bases short, with 10 bases between.

The CDR3, as DNA: TGTGCCAGCAGTGAATCCAGAAATTCACCCCTCCACTTT. Protein sequence: CASSESRNSPLHF. The chain links TRBV6-1 to TRBJ1-6; D gene ambiguous. This CDR3 has 13 residues. Looked up from germline, CDR1 is MNHNS and CDR2 is SASEGT. V dropped 2 bases and J dropped 7 bases, with 6 bases sitting between them.

The rearrangement uses TRBV5-4 and TRBJ2-2; tentatively, D is TRBD2 (5 bases). Trimming took 1 base from V and 5 from J, leaving 6 bases between them. Per germline, CDR1 SGHNT and CDR2 YYREEE (reference sequence). The CDR3 loop spans 13 amino acids. CDR3 sequence: CASSLTRTGELFF. CDR3 nucleotide sequence: TGTGCCAGCAGCTTGACTAGGACCGGGGAGCTGTTTTTT.

The chain recombines TRBV7-2 with TRBJ1-5, with no clear D. The length of the CDR3 is 16 residues. V lost 2 bases and J 0 bases, leaving 11 bases between the germline ends. Per germline, CDR1 SGHTA and CDR2 FQGNSA. For the CDR3, the DNA is TGTGCCAGCAGCTTAATTGGCAGTTATAGCAATCAGCCCCAGCATTTT. Translated, it gives CASSLIGSYSNQPQHF.

Regarding this clone: Other DNA sequences in the same sample also yield this CDR3. This sequence joins TRBV5-1 and TRBJ2-3; D gene ambiguous. CDR3 length: 13 residues. With 4 bases removed from V and 1 base from J, the gap between germline ends came to 7 bases. Germline V lookup: CDR1 SGHRS, CDR2 YFSETQ. The CDR3 region is CASSPSGTDTQYF. CDR3 in DNA: TGCGCCAGCAGCCCCTCGGGCACAGATACGCAGTATTTT.

This chain connects TRBV9 to TRBJ1-3; D is ambiguous. The germline V gene has CDR1 SGDLS and CDR2 YYNGEE. The CDR3 totals 13 residues. Trimming pared 0 bases from V and 7 bases from J, leaving 8 bases between. DNA for the CDR3: TGTGCCAGCAGCGTAGTGGAGGGCAACACCATATATTTT. It codes for CASSVVEGNTIYF.

The chain joins TRBV27 to TRBJ2-3, with D unresolved. Trimming shortened V by 4 bases and J by 3 bases, and 11 bases separated the two germline ends. The CDR3 is 14 amino acids. Germline CDR1 and CDR2: MNHEY and SMNVEV (reference sequence). CDR3 region: CASSSHPITDTQYF. In DNA form, the CDR3 reads TGTGCCAGCAGTTCCCATCCCATTACAGATACGCAGTATTTT.

This clone occurred once. The genes are TRBV21-1 and TRBJ2-1; TRBD1 is the table's D call, not checked against the DNA. TRBV21-1 is deemed a pseudogene. CDR3 length equals 18 residues. DNA of the CDR3: TGTGCCAGCAGCTCCCGAGCCAACCGGGACAGGGGTTACAATGAGCAGTTCTTC. Translation: CASSSRANRDRGYNEQFF.

J is TRBJ1-1 and V is TRBV28; D remains unclear. Germline CDR1 MDHEN, CDR2 SYDVKM. The CDR3 totals 12 residues. V was pared by 7 bases and J by 1 base, with 7 bases between. The CDR3 protein is CASKVGNTEAFF. CDR3 DNA sequence: TGTGCCAGCAAGGTAGGGAACACTGAAGCTTTCTTT.

This clone appeared a few times. The genes are TRBV29-1 and TRBJ2-7; 7 nucleotides agree with TRBD2. Germline CDR1 is SQVTM and CDR2 is ANQGSEA. The length of the CDR3 is 13 residues. V shed 4 bases, J shed 6 bases, and the junction held 9 bases outside the gene matches. The chain's CDR3 is CSVGVTSSGEQYF. The CDR3 nucleotides read TGCAGCGTTGGGGTGACTAGCTCTGGCGAGCAGTACTTC.

V is TRBV29-1 and J is TRBJ2-2; D is perhaps TRBD1 (6 bases). V lost 7 bases and J 5 bases, leaving 17 bases between the germline ends. In germline, CDR1 is SQVTM, CDR2 ANQGSEA. The CDR3 spans 14 residues. CDR3 DNA: TGCAGCGCAACAGGGCTTTTGACTACCGGGGAGCTGTTTTTT. It is translated as CSATGLLTTGELFF.

V gene TRBV29-1 combines with J gene TRBJ2-1; TRBD1 matches at 7 bases. The germline gives CDR1 SQVTM, CDR2 ANQGSEA. The J segment lost 3 bases and the V segment lost 5 bases, leaving 22 bases of the junction unmatched. This CDR3 is built from 19 residues. CDR3 amino acids: CSVSPITAPRQGRYNEQFF. The CDR3, as DNA: TGCAGCGTTTCCCCGATAACTGCCCCCAGACAGGGACGCTACAATGAGCAGTTCTTC.

This chain joins TRBV28 and TRBJ1-1; D is unclear. Trimming removed 2 bases at V and 3 bases at J, with 4 bases between. The CDR3 is 12 residues long. The germline CDR1 and CDR2 sequences are MDHEN and SYDVKM. The CDR3 is CASSLGYTEAFF. CDR3 bases: TGTGCCAGCAGTTTAGGTTACACTGAAGCTTTCTTT. Full variable domain (outside the CDR3, taken from reference TRBV28 and TRBJ1-1): DVKVTQSSRYLVKRTGEKVFLECVQDMDHENMFWYRQDPGLGLRLIYFSYDVKMKEKGDIPEGYSVSREKKERFSLILESASTNQTSMYLCASSLGYTEAFFGQGTRLTVV.

This chain connects TRBV6-5 to TRBJ2-1; tentative D call: TRBD1 (5 bases). The length of the CDR3 is 11 residues. Germline CDR1 MNHEY, CDR2 SVGAGI. Trimming removed 8 bases at V and 6 bases at J, with 8 bases between. As DNA, the CDR3 is TGTGCCAGCGGGCAGGGCAATGAGCAGTTCTTC. This gives the protein CASGQGNEQFF.

The gene calls are TRBV28 and TRBJ2-7, with a possible D match to TRBD1 (5 bases). Germline-derived CDR1 and CDR2 are MDHEN and SYDVKM. The CDR3 covers 15 residues. Trimming took 1 base from V and 8 from J, leaving 18 bases between them. CDR3 DNA: TGTGCCAGCAGTTTATCCGACAGAACTATGGACAAGCAGTACTTC. This translates into CASSLSDRTMDKQYF.

The genes are TRBV18 and TRBJ2-2, with 9 bases matching TRBD1. The length of the CDR3 is 14 residues. V shed 6 bases, J shed 5 bases, and the junction held 4 bases outside the gene matches. Germline CDR1 is KGHSH and CDR2 is LQKENI. CDR3 bases: TGTGCCAGCTCTACAGGGGGCGCGACCGGGGAGCTGTTTTTT. Translation: CASSTGGATGELFF.

The chain is built from TRBV10-3 and TRBJ2-7; no reliable D call. The CDR3 extends over 14 amino acids. V was shortened by 7 bases and J by 3 bases, with 16 bases between the two germline ends. Germline CDR1 is ENHRY and CDR2 is SYGVKD. The CDR3 bases are TGTGCCATCATTAAAGCGAGAGCACACTACGAGCAGTACTTC. Translating gives CAIIKARAHYEQYF.

This clone came up once. The chain is built from TRBV28 and TRBJ1-2; D not certain. The germline V and J ends were trimmed by 6 bases and 4 bases, with 12 bases remaining between them. The germline gives CDR1 MDHEN, CDR2 SYDVKM. The CDR3 length is 13 residues. CDR3 nucleotide sequence: TGTGCCAGCAGCCCTGGACTCCGCTATGGCTACACCTTC. This sequence encodes CASSPGLRYGYTF.

This chain links TRBV30 with TRBJ2-7, with D uncertain. The CDR3 is 11 amino acids. The V gene's germline CDR1 is GTSNPN and CDR2 SVGIG (reference sequence). V was clipped by 2 bases and J by 4 bases, with 6 bases between them. The CDR3: CAWSSAYEQYF. The CDR3 region has the DNA TGTGCCTGGAGTTCGGCTTACGAGCAGTACTTC.

This chain links TRBV28 with TRBJ2-6; maybe TRBD1 (6 bases). Trimming pared 1 base from V and 0 bases from J, leaving 31 bases between. There are 24 residues in the CDR3. Germline V gene sequence: CDR1 MDHEN, CDR2 SYDVKM. This chain's CDR3 is CASSLSPPERATGGSRSGANVLTF. In DNA, the CDR3 is TGTGCCAGCAGTTTATCCCCTCCCGAAAGAGCGACAGGCGGCTCACGCTCTGGGGCCAACGTCCTGACTTTC.

This chain connects TRBV6-1 to TRBJ1-2, with 9 bases fitting TRBD1. J gave up 6 bases and V 3 bases, and 5 bases lay outside the gene matches. The CDR3 length is 14 residues. The germline CDR1 and CDR2 sequences are MNHNS and SASEGT. The CDR3 DNA follows: TGTGCCAGCAGTGATTGGGACAGGGCCGATGGCTACACCTTC. Amino acids: CASSDWDRADGYTF.

The chain uses TRBV24-1 and TRBJ2-5, with 8 bases matching TRBD2. Germline CDR1 and CDR2: KGHDR and SFDVKD. This CDR3 has 15 residues. The V and J ends lost 6 bases and 0 bases, in that order; junction bases with no gene match: 5. The CDR3 loop reads CATSLTSGNQETQYF. The DNA for the CDR3 is TGTGCCACCAGTCTTACTAGCGGCAACCAAGAGACCCAGTACTTC.

V usage is TRBV9 and J usage is TRBJ2-1; 7 bases are shared with TRBD2. V shed 0 bases and J 7 bases; nucleotides not matched to a gene: 10. The length of the CDR3 is 16 residues. Germline lookup yields CDR1 SGDLS and CDR2 YYNGEE. Here the CDR3 reads CASSVGGRAYFNEQFF. The CDR3 nucleotides are TGTGCCAGCAGCGTAGGTGGGAGGGCCTATTTTAATGAGCAGTTCTTC.

The gene calls are TRBV7-2 and TRBJ2-1, with D unclear. The germline V gene has CDR1 SGHTA and CDR2 FQGNSA. The CDR3 has 12 residues. V was pared by 5 bases and J by 3 bases, with 5 bases between. Written as DNA, the CDR3 is TGTGCCAGCAGCCCGAGCTACAATGAGCAGTTCTTC. Translation: CASSPSYNEQFF.

The chain uses TRBV30 and TRBJ2-1; TRBD2 matches at 11 bases. The CDR3 loop spans 15 amino acids. Germline CDR1 and CDR2: GTSNPN and SVGIG (reference sequence). V lost 3 bases and J lost 5; bases outside the gene matches: 6. CDR3: CAWRGASGRHNEQFF. In DNA, the CDR3 is TGTGCCTGGAGGGGGGCTAGCGGGAGGCACAATGAGCAGTTCTTC.